The 7 T cell receptor beta chains below come from one sample, sequenced in a study of blood T cell dynamics during melanoma immunotherapy. Time point in this sample: pre-treatment baseline. Repertoires were generated with immunoSEQ multiplex PCR, while TCRdb's copy carries only in-frame clones and drops some. The sample lists approximately 25,000 clones, roughly 89% occurring once. Here the sequenced sample was blood, taken from a patient treated with checkpoint blockade. The receptors derive from a human donor with melanoma.

A few counts support this clone. This chain uses TRBV28 with TRBJ1-5; D ambiguous. V shed 2 bases and J shed 6 bases, with 5 bases lying between them. Germline lookup yields CDR1 MDHEN and CDR2 SYDVKM. The CDR3 runs to 12 residues. The CDR3 is CASSLDGQPQHF. The CDR3, as DNA: TGTGCCAGCAGTTTAGACGGTCAGCCCCAGCATTTT.

This clone has a single count. The chain combines TRBV5-4 with TRBJ2-5; 7 bases fit TRBD1. The CDR3 is 14 amino acids. Trimming removed 5 bases from V and 4 bases from J; junction bases left unmatched: 8. Germline V gene lookup returns CDR1 SGHNT and CDR2 YYREEE (reference sequence). CDR3: CASRQGMTGETQYF. In DNA form, the CDR3 reads TGTGCCAGCAGACAGGGGATGACAGGAGAGACCCAGTACTTC. The whole variable domain, filled in from reference TRBV5-4 and TRBJ2-5, reads ETGVTQSPTHLIKTRGQQVTLRCSSQSGHNTVSWYQQALGQGPQFIFQYYREEENGRGNFPPRFSGLQFPNYSSELNVNALELDDSALYLCASRQGMTGETQYFGPGTRLLVL.

This chain uses TRBV19 with TRBJ2-1; maybe TRBD2 (5 bases). The CDR3 has 15 residues. The germline gives CDR1 LNHDA, CDR2 SQIVND (reference sequence). The V gene lost 4 bases and the J gene lost 0 bases, with 10 bases spanning the gap. CDR3 DNA: TGTGCCAGTAGTACTAGCACGCGCTCCTACAATGAGCAGTTCTTC. Protein sequence: CASSTSTRSYNEQFF.

The V gene is TRBV6-5, the J gene TRBJ2-3; 9 bases map to TRBD2. CDR1 and CDR2 (germline): MNHEY, SVGAGI. The CDR3 totals 13 residues. This CDR3 is CALGREGGDTQYF. In nucleotides, the CDR3 is TGTGCACTTGGGCGGGAGGGAGGAGATACGCAGTATTTT.

This chain joins TRBV5-5 and TRBJ2-3; 9 bases are a match to TRBD1. The CDR3 runs to 14 residues. V trimming: 4 bases; J trimming: 5 bases; junction bases outside the gene matches: 5. Germline CDR1 and CDR2: SGHKS and YYEKEE (reference sequence). CDR3 bases: TGTGCCAGCAGCGGGGGACAGGGTGGAGATACGCAGTATTTT. Its translation: CASSGGQGGDTQYF.

The chain links TRBV10-3 to TRBJ2-5; 10 bases are a match to TRBD1. Germline V CDR1 and CDR2: ENHRY, SYGVKD. This CDR3 is 14 amino acids long. V shed 10 bases, J shed 0 bases, and the junction held 5 bases outside the gene matches. The CDR3 DNA reads as TGTGCCACTTCCGGGACAGGGGACCAAGAGACCCAGTACTTC. Translated, it gives CATSGTGDQETQYF.

This clone has only one observation. The rearrangement joins TRBV14 to TRBJ1-1; D unclear. Per the germline V gene, CDR1 is SGHDN and CDR2 is FVKESK. Trimming took off 4 bases at V and 0 bases at J, with 6 bases between the two ends. The CDR3 spans 13 residues. The CDR3 here is CASSLKLNTEAFF. CDR3 DNA sequence: TGTGCCAGCAGCCTCAAATTGAACACTGAAGCTTTCTTT. Filled out from reference TRBV14 and TRBJ1-1, the complete variable domain reads EAGVTQFPSHSVIEKGQTVTLRCDPISGHDNLYWYRRVMGKEIKFLLHFVKESKQDESGMPNNRFLAERTGGTYSTLKVQPAELEDSGVYFCASSLKLNTEAFFGQGTRLTVV.